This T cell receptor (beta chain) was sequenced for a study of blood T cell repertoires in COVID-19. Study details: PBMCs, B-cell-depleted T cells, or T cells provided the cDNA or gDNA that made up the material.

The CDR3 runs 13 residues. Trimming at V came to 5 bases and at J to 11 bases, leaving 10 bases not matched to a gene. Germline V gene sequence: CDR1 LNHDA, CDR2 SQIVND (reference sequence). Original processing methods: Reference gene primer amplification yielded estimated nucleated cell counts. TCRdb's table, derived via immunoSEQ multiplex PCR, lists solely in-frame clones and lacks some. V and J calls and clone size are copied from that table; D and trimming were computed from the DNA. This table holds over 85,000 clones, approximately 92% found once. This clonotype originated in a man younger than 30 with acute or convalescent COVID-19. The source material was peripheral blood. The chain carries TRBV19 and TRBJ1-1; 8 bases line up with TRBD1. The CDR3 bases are TGTGCCAGTAGTGTGGACAGGGCGGTTGGTGCTTTCTTT. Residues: CASSVDRAVGAFF. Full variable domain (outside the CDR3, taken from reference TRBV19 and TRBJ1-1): DGGITQSPKYLFRKEGQNVTLSCEQNLNHDAMYWYRQDPGQGLRLIYYSQIVNDFQKGDIAEGYSVSREKKESFPLTVTSAQKNPTAFYLCASSVDRAVGAFFGQGTRLTVV.